This TCR beta chain was captured in a study of a mutant IDH1 vaccine in newly diagnosed glioma. Looking at the study overall: Vaccination of patients was performed eight times, in weeks 1, 3, 5, 7, 11, 15, 19 and 23. Study findings and constraints: Overall, about 92% of patients had vaccine-induced immune responses. It seemed that pseudoprogression was not linked to changes in the top peripheral T cell clonotypes.

The time point denotes: week 5, during vaccination. The study gave 300 ug of mutant IDH1 20-mer peptide per vaccine dose, with topical imiquimod. Note on this clone: The antigen remains unidentified.

The CDR3 has 13 amino acids. Assay: immunoSEQ multiplex PCR; the TCRdb copy retains only in-frame clones and omits some. The top ten hold approximately 1.8% of the sample, which has about 51,000 clones, around 80% seen once. The specimen was PBMCs, collected from a glioma patient whose treatment included an IDH1 peptide vaccine. The chain carries TRBV21-1 and TRBJ1-1; no DNA check was done on the table's D call, TRBD1. TRBV21-1 is given as a pseudogene. The receptor's source is a middle-aged woman with glioma. The CDR3 region is CASILGPYSGAFF. CDR3 nucleotide sequence: TGTGCCAGCATCTTGGGGCCTTATAGTGGAGCTTTCTTT.